This T cell receptor (beta chain) was sequenced during a study of CD8+ T cells in alopecia areata. The study's findings and limits: Affected scalp, especially in alopecia totalis/universalis, had a higher clonality than normal scalp did.

CDR3 length: 12 amino acids. The germline V gene has CDR1 SGDLS and CDR2 YYNGEE. Deletions cut 0 bases from V and 4 bases from J, with 3 bases between. Turning to this clone: What it recognizes is unknown.

The sequencing template was cDNA reverse transcribed from extracted RNA. Assay: immunoSEQ multiplex PCR; the TCRdb copy retains only in-frame clones and omits some. The sample lists approximately 150,000 clones, 45% to 60% occurring once. The clonotype was recovered from a human donor in good health. The chain is built from TRBV9 and TRBJ2-3; the D is unclear. Sequencing was done on a sample of CD4+ T cells sorted from blood. The CDR3 loop reads CASSVGSDTQYF. The CDR3 bases are TGTGCCAGCAGCGTAGGTTCAGATACGCAGTATTTT. Filled out from reference TRBV9 and TRBJ2-3, the complete variable domain reads DSGVTQTPKHLITATGQRVTLRCSPRSGDLSVYWYQQSLDQGLQFLIQYYNGEERAKGNILERFSAQQFPDLHSELNLSSLELGDSALYFCASSVGSDTQYFGPGTRLTVL.